This T cell receptor (beta chain) was identified in a study of T cell repertoires in cytomegalovirus infection (dated by TCRdb to the late 2010s). In terms of the full investigation: Recently identified HLA-C-restricted CMV epitopes, whose presentation resists viral immunomodulation, were targeted by peptide stimulations together with well-studied HLA-B-restricted epitopes. Donor HLA type was relevant to the analysis, as public TCR beta signatures indicated carriage of CMV infection together with the matching HLA type.

For sequencing, an Illumina HiSeq 1500 was employed. The public reads were run again by TCRdb, first through fastp at Q25 and then through MiXCR, and only productive beta chains were kept. Every entry covers one CDR3 protein and lists the most common genes and DNA from its rows. In all, the sample holds around 770,000 distinct CDR3 sequences, and almost 30% of those were seen once. The ten largest clones represent roughly 13% of the sample. Regarding this clonotype: No antigen is known for it. The sample holds no much larger clone one base away, and base qualities are not on file.

This specimen's treatment or condition label, per the study, means: in vitro stimulation with specific CMV peptide epitopes to enrich CMV-specific T cells. Here is what the overall study found, with its caveats: The ex vivo response was dominated by HLA-C-restricted CMV-specific TCR beta clonotypes, and the single most frequent clonotype in two of eight donors was supplied by these HLA-C-restricted clonotypes. In both this cohort and an independent cohort of 350 or so donors, the cumulative frequency of public TCR beta family members distinguished carriers of CMV infection plus the relevant HLA type.

Sequenced material: cultured CD8+ T cells from PBMCs, taken from culture after CMV antigen stimulation. The source is a human donor in good health (CMV status not recorded). Some clones in this sample may be carry-over from other donors' samples.

The CDR3 loop reads CASSLLPQISNQPQHF. The DNA reads as follows: TGTGCCAGCAGCTTATTGCCGCAGATCAGCAATCAGCCCCAGCATTTT. The chain is made from TRBV7-2 and TRBJ1-5, with no reliable assignment of the D segment. The CDR3 goes from the cysteine to the phenylalanine over 16 residues. The CDR3 DNA has 48 bases and is translated from base 1. Via the germline V gene, CDR1 is SGHTA and CDR2 FQGNSA. The trim is 2 bases for V and 1 base for J, with a gap of 12 bases between the germline ends. The reference TRBV7-2 and TRBJ1-5 proteins fill in what lies around the CDR3, so the full variable domain reads GAGVSQSPSNKVTEKGKDVELRCDPISGHTALYWYRQSLGQGLEFLIYFQGNSAPDKSGLPSDRFSAERTGGSVSTLTIQRTQQEDSAVYLCASSLLPQISNQPQHFGDGTRLSIL.